The clone carrying this T cell receptor (beta chain) was recorded many times. Its antigen is currently unknown. This record comes from a study of T-cell reconstitution after alpha-beta-depleted transplantation in children. CDR1 is DFQATT, CDR2 SNEGSKA, per germline (reference sequence). The V end was cut by 4 bases, the J end by 6 bases, with 16 bases between. This CDR3 has 13 residues. General observations from the study: Certain patients had high TCRbeta diversity at day 60, and it came from recipient T cells and thymic progenitors that survived. Counts and diversity of T cells one year after transplant came mostly from newly produced T cells. Expanded clones from the graft, numbering several hundred, reportedly supplied alpha-beta T cells about two months after transplant.

The authors prepared the TCRbeta library with unique molecular identifiers. Each CDR3 protein is one row after TCRdb ran MiXCR on the PCR reads. Among under 750,000 distinct CDR3 sequences, 20% to 25% were seen once, and the ten largest hold less than 15%. The TCR originated in a boy under three years old who had a stem cell transplant for acute myeloid leukemia, so the T cells may come from the graft donor. The sample in question was PBMCs, mostly from graft donor cells, obtained 360 days after TCRalphabeta/CD19-depleted stem cell transplant. The chain has TRBV20-1 and TRBJ2-7; maybe TRBD2 (5 bases). CDR3 amino acids: CSANPHGLAEQYF. CDR3 in DNA: TGCAGTGCTAACCCGCACGGCCTAGCCGAGCAGTACTTC.